Listed here are 20 T cell receptor beta chains from one sample, sequenced in a study of T cell repertoires in cytomegalovirus infection. Via MiXCR, TCRdb re-called the reads, giving one row per CDR3 protein. The data show approximately 990,000 distinct CDR3 sequences, roughly a third seen once. Which antigens these TCRs recognize remains unknown. The source material was cultured CD8+ T cells from PBMCs, sampled from culture after CMV antigen stimulation. Receptors originate from a human donor in good health (CMV status not recorded). Some clones in this sample may be carry-over from other donors' samples.

About this clonotype itself: Relative to the germline gene, one junction end is altered; a read error may explain this. This chain joins TRBV10-2 and TRBJ2-7; D is undetermined. The CDR3 has 15 amino acids. Germline CDR1 reads WSHSY; CDR2 reads SAAADI. Written as DNA, the CDR3 is TGCACCAGCAGTGAGTGGCAGGTCGATATCTACGAGCAGTACTTC. Protein: CTSSEWQVDIYEQYF.

This clonotype turned up a few times. V usage is TRBV11-2 and J usage is TRBJ1-6; TRBD1 is a possible D gene (5 bases). V lost 5 bases, J lost 10 bases, and 18 bases lay in between. Germline V gene data show CDR1 as SGHAT and CDR2 as FQNNGV. This CDR3 has 15 residues. CDR3 in amino acids: CASSQDRRLGSPLHF. The CDR3 DNA is TGTGCCAGCAGCCAAGACAGAAGGCTAGGATCACCCCTCCACTTT.

The gene calls are TRBV15 and TRBJ2-3; TRBD2 matches at 11 bases. CDR3 size: 15 residues. In germline, CDR1 is LNHNV, CDR2 YYDKDF (reference sequence). V lost 4 bases and J lost 2; bases outside the gene matches: 2. CDR3 amino acids: CATSTGLADTDTQYF. CDR3 nucleotides: TGTGCCACCAGCACGGGACTAGCGGACACAGATACGCAGTATTTT.

In its sample, this clonotype was seen a few times. This chain links TRBV27 with TRBJ1-5, with D possibly matching TRBD1 (5 bases). The CDR3 loop spans 15 amino acids. The germline gives CDR1 MNHEY, CDR2 SMNVEV (reference sequence). V lost 5 bases and J 4 bases, leaving 15 bases between the germline ends. CDR3 nucleotide sequence: TGTGCCAGCAGTCCCGTCCCGGGGGTTAATCAGCCCCAGCATTTT. This sequence encodes CASSPVPGVNQPQHF.

This chain joins TRBV27 and TRBJ1-2, with 10 bases matching TRBD1. The V segment lost 5 bases and the J segment 7 bases; nucleotides outside the gene matches: 7. This CDR3 is 14 amino acids long. CDR1 is MNHEY and CDR2 is SMNVEV in the germline V gene (reference sequence). The CDR3 region is CASSPMTGGVGYTF. CDR3 coding DNA: TGTGCCAGCAGTCCAATGACAGGGGGCGTTGGCTACACCTTC.

This clonotype occurred many times. The chain employs TRBV6-1 and TRBJ1-1, with D unresolved. Germline V gene lookup returns CDR1 MNHNS and CDR2 SASEGT. The CDR3 spans 12 residues. CDR3 sequence: CVVRREGTEAFF. CDR3 sequence (DNA): TGTGTCGTACGGAGGGAGGGCACTGAAGCTTTCTTT.

The chain uses TRBV18 and TRBJ2-5; 8 bases fit TRBD1. This CDR3 comprises 15 residues. V trimming: 3 bases; J trimming: 4 bases; junction bases outside the gene matches: 7. Germline-derived CDR1 and CDR2 are KGHSH and LQKENI. The CDR3 protein is CASSPGQVVRETQYF. DNA of the CDR3: TGTGCCAGCTCACCGGGACAGGTGGTGCGAGAGACCCAGTACTTC.

This clonotype showed up many times. The chain is built from TRBV7-9 and TRBJ2-3; no clear D. The CDR3 is 14 residues long. Germline values: CDR1 SEHNR, CDR2 FQNEAQ (reference sequence). The V end lost 6 bases, the J end lost 6 bases, and 16 bases lay between the germline ends. CDR3 in DNA: TGTGCCAGCAGTTCTACGGACCCCCGGGATACGCAGTATTTT. This sequence encodes CASSSTDPRDTQYF. The full variable domain, completed using reference TRBV7-9 and TRBJ2-3, is DTGVSQNPRHKITKRGQNVTFRCDPISEHNRLYWYRQTLGQGPEFLTYFQNEAQLEKSRLLSDRFSAERPKGSFSTLEIQRTEQGDSAMYLCASSSTDPRDTQYFGPGTRLTVL.

The sample holds a few counts of this clonotype. The genes are TRBV5-6 and TRBJ2-7, with D possibly being TRBD2 (5 bases). The CDR3 runs to 14 residues. V lost 3 bases and J 3 bases, leaving 13 bases between the germline ends. The germline V gene has CDR1 SGHDT and CDR2 YYEEEE. The CDR3 region has the DNA TGTGCCAGCAGCTCTGACTCGGAGGTCTACGAGCAGTACTTC. As protein: CASSSDSEVYEQYF. The complete variable domain, with remaining parts taken from reference TRBV5-6 and TRBJ2-7, reads DAGVTQSPTHLIKTRGQQVTLRCSPKSGHDTVSWYQQALGQGPQFIFQYYEEEERQRGNFPDRFSGHQFPNYSSELNVNALLLGDSALYLCASSSDSEVYEQYFGPGTRLTVT.

This clonotype occurred a few times. The rearrangement links TRBV15 to TRBJ1-1; the D is unclear. V was clipped by 1 base and J by 7 bases, with 13 bases between them. This CDR3 comprises 14 residues. Germline V gives CDR1 LNHNV, CDR2 YYDKDF (reference sequence). The CDR3 sequence: CATSRARESFEAFF. CDR3 sequence (DNA): TGTGCCACCAGCAGAGCGCGGGAGTCTTTTGAAGCTTTCTTT.

Regarding this clonotype: A much larger clonotype is one base distant, so this may be a read error. The conserved phenylalanine or tryptophan normally closing the CDR3 is absent here, so this likely arose from a read error. The CDR3 region has the DNA TGTGCCAGCAGTGAGTGGGACTTTAGCACAGATACGCAGTATTTG. This sequence encodes CASSEWDFSTDTQYL. This chain joins TRBV6-1 and TRBJ2-3; a weak D match, TRBD2 (6 bases). The ends were cut back, 3 bases at V and 0 bases at J, with 10 bases in the middle. Looked up from germline, CDR1 is MNHNS and CDR2 is SASEGT. The CDR3 totals 15 residues.

Many counts were recorded for this clonotype. The chain couples TRBV7-2 to TRBJ2-2; D remains unclear. V lost 5 bases to trimming and J lost 8 bases, with 9 bases between them. Germline assignment: CDR1 SGHTA and CDR2 FQGNSA. The length of the CDR3 is 12 residues. Written as DNA, the CDR3 is TGTGCCAGCAGCCCGATGTGGGGGGAGCTGTTTTTT. It codes for CASSPMWGELFF.

The rearrangement links TRBV11-2 to TRBJ2-7, with 13 bases lining up with TRBD2. The germline CDR1 and CDR2 sequences are SGHAT and FQNNGV. CDR3 size: 18 residues. V was clipped by 3 bases and J by 0 bases; unmatched bases: 8. CDR3 protein: CASSLWTSGGKSSYEQYV. The CDR3 coding sequence is TGTGCCAGCAGCTTGTGGACTAGCGGGGGAAAGAGCTCCTACGAGCAGTACGTC.

A note on this clonotype: A read error may be the cause here, since a much bigger clone is one base away. The chain joins TRBV9 to TRBJ1-2, with no clear D. V dropped 4 bases and J dropped 7 bases, with 17 bases sitting between them. Germline V gene sequence: CDR1 SGDLS, CDR2 YYNGEE. The CDR3 runs 14 residues. The CDR3, as DNA: TGTGCCAGCAGCCTTGGGAACGGCGCCGGTGGCTACACCTTC. Its translation: CASSLGNGAGGYTF.

For this clonotype: Its ends do not fully match the called genes, so a read error is possible. The chain is built from TRBV4-1 and TRBJ2-5; 10 bases map to TRBD2. This CDR3 has 17 amino acids. Germline V gene lookup returns CDR1 MGHRA and CDR2 YSYEKL. The CDR3 DNA follows: TGTGCCAGCAGCCAAGATTGGAGCGGGGGGGCCGGAGAGACCCAGTACTTC. It encodes CASSQDWSGGAGETQYF.

This sequence joins TRBV7-6 and TRBJ2-2; 13 nucleotides match TRBD2. This CDR3 spans 19 amino acids. CDR1 is SGHVS, CDR2 FNYEAQ, per germline. The V and J ends lost 1 base and 3 bases, in that order; junction bases with no gene match: 8. The CDR3 loop reads CASSLDFGLAGDYTGELFF. The CDR3 nucleotides are TGTGCCAGCAGCTTAGACTTTGGACTAGCGGGGGACTACACCGGGGAGCTGTTTTTT.

The rearrangement uses TRBV29-1 and TRBJ2-1, with a possible D match to TRBD1 (5 bases). CDR3 length: 14 residues. Germline V gene sequence: CDR1 SQVTM, CDR2 ANQGSEA. V lost 6 bases and J lost 0, with 12 bases in between. CDR3 coding DNA: TGCAGCGTCGTTGGGGCCAGCTCCTACAATGAGCAGTTCTTC. It specifies CSVVGASSYNEQFF.

The chain carries TRBV6-2 or TRBV6-3 and TRBJ2-7, with D perhaps matching TRBD2 (5 bases). CDR1 is MNHEY and CDR2 is SVGEGT in the germline V gene. Trimming pared 7 bases from V and 4 bases from J, leaving 14 bases between. CDR3 length: 13 amino acids. The DNA of the CDR3 is TGTGCCAGCACCAGAGGGTCTCCGTACGAGCAGTACGTC. Protein sequence: CASTRGSPYEQYV.

V gene TRBV6-5 combines with J gene TRBJ1-1; TRBD1 is a possible D gene (5 bases). The CDR3 is made up of 14 amino acids. The V end lost 0 bases, the J end lost 4 bases, and 9 bases lay between the germline ends. The germline CDR1 and CDR2 sequences are MNHEY and SVGAGI. The CDR3 DNA sequence: TGTGCCAGCAGTTACTCGTTGGGGGGCACTGAAGCTTTCTTT. It is translated as CASSYSLGGTEAFF.

This clonotype was seen many times. The chain employs TRBV5-1 and TRBJ2-2; TRBD1 matches 7 bases. Germline values: CDR1 SGHRS, CDR2 YFSETQ. This CDR3 comprises 17 residues. The V and J ends lost 4 bases and 3 bases, in that order; junction bases with no gene match: 12. CDR3 DNA: TGCGCCAGCAGCGCCCGGACAGGCTCGGGGTACACCGGGGAGCTGTTTTTT. The encoded protein is CASSARTGSGYTGELFF.